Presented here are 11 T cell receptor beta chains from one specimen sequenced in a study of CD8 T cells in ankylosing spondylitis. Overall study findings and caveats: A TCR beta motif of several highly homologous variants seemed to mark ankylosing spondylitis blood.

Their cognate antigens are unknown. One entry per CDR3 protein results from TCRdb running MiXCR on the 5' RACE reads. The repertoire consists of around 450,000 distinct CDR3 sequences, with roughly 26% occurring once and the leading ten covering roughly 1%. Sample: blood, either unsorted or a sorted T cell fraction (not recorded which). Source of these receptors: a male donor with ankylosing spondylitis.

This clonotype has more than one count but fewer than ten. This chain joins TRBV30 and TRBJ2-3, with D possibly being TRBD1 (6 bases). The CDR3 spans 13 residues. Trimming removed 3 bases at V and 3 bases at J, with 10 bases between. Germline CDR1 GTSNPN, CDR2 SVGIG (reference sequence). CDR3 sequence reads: CAWRIQGTDTQYF. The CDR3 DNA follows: TGTGCCTGGAGAATACAGGGAACAGATACGCAGTATTTT.

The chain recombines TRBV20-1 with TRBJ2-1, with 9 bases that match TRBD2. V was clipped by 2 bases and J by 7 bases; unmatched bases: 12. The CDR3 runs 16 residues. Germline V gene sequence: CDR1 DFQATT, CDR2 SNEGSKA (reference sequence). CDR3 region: CSARRLAGVPINEQFF. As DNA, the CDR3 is TGCAGTGCTAGACGTTTAGCGGGAGTGCCGATTAATGAGCAGTTCTTC.

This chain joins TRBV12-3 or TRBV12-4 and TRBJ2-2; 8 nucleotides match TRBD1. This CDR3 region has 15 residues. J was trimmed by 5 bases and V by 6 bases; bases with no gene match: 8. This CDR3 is CASRPGQGWTGELFF. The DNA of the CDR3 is TGTGCCAGCAGACCTGGACAGGGTTGGACCGGGGAGCTGTTTTTT.

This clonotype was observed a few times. CDR3 sequence reads: CASRLHGGRSYNEQFF. The CDR3 DNA sequence: TGCGCCAGCAGACTACATGGGGGCCGCTCCTACAATGAGCAGTTCTTC. The V and J genes are TRBV10-2 and TRBJ2-1, with D tentatively TRBD1 (6 bases). This CDR3 comprises 16 residues. Per germline, CDR1 WSHSY and CDR2 SAAADI. The germline V and J ends were trimmed by 6 bases and 0 bases, with 15 bases remaining between them.

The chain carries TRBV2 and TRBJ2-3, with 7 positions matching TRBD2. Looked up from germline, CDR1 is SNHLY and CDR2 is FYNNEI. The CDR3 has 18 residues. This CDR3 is CTCRPALGLVRGTDTQYF. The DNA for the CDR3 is TGTACCTGCAGGCCAGCATTAGGACTAGTTAGGGGCACAGATACGCAGTATTTT. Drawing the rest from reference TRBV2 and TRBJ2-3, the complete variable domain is EPEVTQTPSHQVTQMGQEVILRCVPISNHLYFYWYRQILGQKVEFLVSFYNNEISEKSEIFDDQFSVERPDGSNFTLKIRSTKLEDSAMYFCTCRPALGLVRGTDTQYFGPGTRLTVL.

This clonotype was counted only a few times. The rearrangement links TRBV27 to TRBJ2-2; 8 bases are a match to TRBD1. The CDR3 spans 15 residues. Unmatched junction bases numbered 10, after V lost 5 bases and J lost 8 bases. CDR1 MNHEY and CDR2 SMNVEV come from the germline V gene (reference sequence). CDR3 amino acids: CASSRGTGDLGELFF. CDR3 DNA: TGTGCCAGCAGTCGTGGGACAGGAGACCTTGGGGAGCTGTTTTTT.

The CDR3 region is CAWSGDTLSYEQYF. DNA for the CDR3: TGTGCCTGGAGTGGAGACACCCTCTCCTACGAGCAGTACTTC. The chain joins TRBV30 to TRBJ2-7; no definite D call. Germline V gene data show CDR1 as GTSNPN and CDR2 as SVGIG (reference sequence). The CDR3 covers 14 residues. With 1 base removed from V and 0 bases from J, the gap between germline ends came to 10 bases.

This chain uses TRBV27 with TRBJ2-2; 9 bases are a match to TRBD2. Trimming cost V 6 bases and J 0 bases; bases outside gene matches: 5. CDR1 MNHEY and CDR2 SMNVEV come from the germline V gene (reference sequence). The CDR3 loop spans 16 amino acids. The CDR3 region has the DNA TGTGCCAGCAGCTCAAGCGGGAGGACGAACACCGGGGAGCTGTTTTTT. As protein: CASSSSGRTNTGELFF.

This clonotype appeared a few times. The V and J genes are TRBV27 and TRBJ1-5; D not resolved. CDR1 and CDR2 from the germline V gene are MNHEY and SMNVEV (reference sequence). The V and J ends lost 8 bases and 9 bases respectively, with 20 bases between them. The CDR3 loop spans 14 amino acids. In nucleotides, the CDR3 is TGTGCCAGCTCCCGGGGTGAGGCTATGGGGCCCCAGCATTTT. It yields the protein CASSRGEAMGPQHF.

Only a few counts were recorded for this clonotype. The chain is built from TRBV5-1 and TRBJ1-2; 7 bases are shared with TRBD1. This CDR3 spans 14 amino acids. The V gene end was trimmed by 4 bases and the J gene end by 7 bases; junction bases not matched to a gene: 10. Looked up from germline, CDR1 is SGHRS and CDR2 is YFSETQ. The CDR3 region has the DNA TGCGCCAGCAGCGCAACCGACAGGGCAACTGGCTACACCTTC. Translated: CASSATDRATGYTF.

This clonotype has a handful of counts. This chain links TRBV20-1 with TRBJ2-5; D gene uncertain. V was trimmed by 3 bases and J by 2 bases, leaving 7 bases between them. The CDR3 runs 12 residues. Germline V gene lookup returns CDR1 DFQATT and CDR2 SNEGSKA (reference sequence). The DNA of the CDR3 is TGCAGTGCTAGTACAATTCAAGAGACCCAGTACTTC. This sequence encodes CSASTIQETQYF.